This T cell receptor (beta chain) is from a study of early T cells in non-severe SARS-CoV-2 infection. Study outcomes and limitations: Anti-spike CD8 responses were favored by VDJdb matching, which missed private and CD4 specificities.

TCRdb reprocessed the 5' RACE reads with MiXCR, giving one entry per CDR3 protein. The table includes about 120,000 distinct CDR3 sequences, around 12% detected once. This CDR3 has 11 residues. Deletions cut 0 bases from V and 11 bases from J, with 4 bases between. Germline lookup yields CDR1 MGHRA and CDR2 YSYEKL. As concerns this clonotype: Its antigen is still unknown.

This sequence joins TRBV4-1 and TRBJ1-4; D not certain. The specimen was whole blood, collected at baseline. The receptor comes from an adult who was a healthcare worker with PCR-confirmed SARS-CoV-2 infection or an uninfected control (not recorded which). CDR3 DNA sequence: TGCGCCAGCAGCCAAGAATGGAAACTGTTTTTT. This translates into CASSQEWKLFF.